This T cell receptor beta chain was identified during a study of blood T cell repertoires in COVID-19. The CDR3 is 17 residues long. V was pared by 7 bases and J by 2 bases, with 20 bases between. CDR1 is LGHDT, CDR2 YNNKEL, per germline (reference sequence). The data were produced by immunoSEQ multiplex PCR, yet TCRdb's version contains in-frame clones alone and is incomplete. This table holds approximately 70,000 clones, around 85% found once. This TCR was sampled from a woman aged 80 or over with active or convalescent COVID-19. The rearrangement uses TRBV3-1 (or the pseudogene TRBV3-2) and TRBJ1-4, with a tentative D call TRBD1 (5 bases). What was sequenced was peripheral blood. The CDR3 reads CASTSGRWGSTNEKLFF. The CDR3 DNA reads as TGTGCCAGCACCTCAGGGCGGTGGGGCTCCACTAATGAAAAACTGTTTTTT.